This T cell receptor beta chain was identified in a study of OX40 agonist ivuxolimab in advanced cancers. Points from the study as a whole: With doses of 0.1-3.0 mg/kg, partial responders showed among the lowest clonal expansion. At 0.1 to 3.0 mg/kg and by week 6, clonal expansion occurred in CD4+ and CD8+ blood T cells.

On this clone itself: Antigen unknown.

Using immunoSEQ multiplex PCR, the repertoire was profiled, and TCRdb retains in-frame clones only, with some absent. Of 55,000 to 65,000 clones listed, around 83% are singletons. Germline CDR1 reads SGDLS; CDR2 reads YYNGEE. The CDR3 has 15 amino acids. The V segment lost 4 bases and the J segment 5 bases; nucleotides outside the gene matches: 3. The chain joins TRBV9 to TRBJ2-1; 13 bases match TRBD2. Sample: CD4+ or CD8+ T cells sorted from blood, taken in a trial of the OX40 agonist ivuxolimab. The TCR was taken from an adult with an advanced solid tumor such as melanoma, head and neck, liver or kidney cancer. The CDR3 DNA reads TGTGCCAGCAGCCGAGGACTAGCGGGGGACAATGAGCAGTTCTTC. As protein: CASSRGLAGDNEQFF.